This is a list of T cell receptor beta chains from one sample in a study of neurological immune-mediated disorders. TCRdb re-derived calls from the 5' RACE reads in MiXCR, one entry per CDR3 protein. The sample shows tens of thousands of distinct CDR3 sequences, around 4.5% of them seen only once. The sequencing sample was made of PBMCs. The origin of the receptors is a woman in her fifties or sixties with multiple sclerosis. Both conserved end residues are part of each CDR3. The order of the fields is clone size, V gene, D gene, J gene, CDR3 protein, CDR3 DNA. A D gene is named only where the DNA matches it firmly. Where a row states a size, it is once, few, many or the class of an expanded clone; other rows omit it.

>many|TRBV10-3|-|TRBJ2-7
CAISPQGKISYEQYF
TGTGCCATCAGTCCCCAGGGGAAGATCTCCTACGAGCAGTACTTC
>-|TRBV28|-|TRBJ2-6
CASSSESGANVLTF
TGTGCCAGCAGTTCGGAGTCTGGGGCCAACGTCCTGACTTTC
>many|TRBV5-6|-|TRBJ2-7
CASSLDRYEQYF
TGTGCCAGCAGCTTGGACAGATACGAGCAGTACTTC
>many|TRBV5-1|-|TRBJ2-7
CASSPDVAYEQYF
TGCGCCAGCAGCCCTGACGTGGCCTACGAGCAGTACTTC
>few|TRBV3-1|-|TRBJ2-5
CASSQLEVQETQYF
TGTGCCAGCAGCCAATTGGAGGTCCAAGAGACCCAGTACTTC
>many|TRBV24-1|-|TRBJ1-2
CATSDRGLYGYTF
TGTGCCACCAGTGACCGCGGGCTTTATGGCTACACCTTC
>many|TRBV9|-|TRBJ1-1
CASSKSGGASEAFF
TGTGCCAGCAGCAAAAGCGGGGGGGCTTCTGAAGCTTTCTTT
>few|TRBV5-5|-|TRBJ1-1
CASSLTNTEAFF
TGTGCCAGCAGCTTGACGAACACTGAAGCTTTCTTT
>few|TRBV7-6|-|TRBJ2-5
CASSPGSVQETQYF
TGTGCCAGCAGCCCAGGGTCTGTCCAAGAGACCCAGTACTTC
>few|TRBV27|TRBD2|TRBJ2-5
CASSFSGGGETQYF
TGTGCCAGCAGTTTCAGCGGGGGGGGAGAGACCCAGTACTTC
>few|TRBV20-1|-|TRBJ2-3
CSARGQSGTTDTQYF
TGCAGTGCTAGAGGTCAAAGCGGAACCACAGATACGCAGTATTTT
>-|TRBV3-1|-|TRBJ2-1
CASSQDRAANEQFF
TGTGCCAGCAGCCAAGATCGAGCCGCCAATGAGCAGTTCTTC
>many|TRBV6-2/TRBV6-3|TRBD2|TRBJ2-3
CASSPVWASGTDTQYF
TGTGCCAGCAGTCCCGTTTGGGCTAGCGGAACAGATACGCAGTATTTT
>-|TRBV20-1|TRBD1|TRBJ1-2
CSGGQGALGYTF
TGCAGTGGGGGGCAGGGGGCGCTGGGCTACACCTTC
>many|TRBV5-1|-|TRBJ2-5
CASSFQDSSGETQYF
TGCGCCAGCAGCTTCCAAGACTCATCGGGGGAGACCCAGTACTTC
>many|TRBV4-3|TRBD1|TRBJ2-7
CASSQDWDSLYYEQYF
TGCGCCAGCAGCCAAGATTGGGACAGTCTTTACTACGAGCAGTACTTC
>many|TRBV20-1|-|TRBJ2-3
CSAMGLGTQYF
TGCAGTGCGATGGGACTCGGTACGCAGTATTTT
>-|TRBV7-2|-|TRBJ2-2
CASSPGLDTGELFF
TGTGCCAGCAGCCCGGGACTCGACACCGGGGAGCTGTTTTTT
>many|TRBV6-2/TRBV6-3|-|TRBJ2-7
CASSEQGYEQYF
TGTGCCAGCAGTGAACAGGGTTACGAGCAGTACTTC
>few|TRBV10-3|TRBD2|TRBJ2-3
CAINGGSSTDTQYF
TGTGCCATCAACGGCGGGAGTAGCACAGATACGCAGTATTTT
>many|TRBV20-1|-|TRBJ1-1
CSAKGQNTEAFF
TGCAGTGCTAAAGGACAGAACACTGAAGCTTTCTTT
>-|TRBV12-3/TRBV12-4|-|TRBJ1-1
CASSLTGPSAEAFF
TGTGCCAGCAGTTTAACTGGGCCTTCAGCCGAAGCTTTCTTT
>many|TRBV6-4|-|TRBJ2-1
CASSGESGGEQFF
TGTGCCAGCAGTGGTGAGTCTGGGGGTGAGCAGTTCTTC
>many|TRBV29-1|-|TRBJ2-3
CSVEGITDTQYF
TGCAGCGTTGAAGGGATCACAGATACGCAGTATTTT
>few|TRBV15|-|TRBJ2-1
CATSRDSTGANEQFF
TGTGCCACCAGCAGAGATTCCACAGGAGCCAATGAGCAGTTCTTC
>many|TRBV7-3|-|TRBJ1-1
CASARGGFNTEAFF
TGTGCCAGCGCCCGCGGGGGCTTCAACACTGAAGCTTTCTTT
>many|TRBV29-1|TRBD1|TRBJ1-1
CSVGTGNTEAFF
TGCAGCGTAGGGACAGGGAACACTGAAGCTTTCTTT
>few|TRBV20-1|-|TRBJ2-1
CSARPFRGGSSYNEQFF
TGCAGTGCTAGACCATTTAGGGGGGGAAGCTCCTACAATGAGCAGTTCTTC
>many|TRBV6-2/TRBV6-3|-|TRBJ2-5
CASSYGREETQYF
TGTGCCAGCAGTTACGGGAGAGAAGAGACCCAGTACTTC
>many|TRBV10-3|TRBD2|TRBJ2-3
CAISRLAEGTDTQYF
TGTGCCATCAGCAGACTAGCGGAAGGCACAGATACGCAGTATTTT
>many|TRBV4-1|-|TRBJ2-1
CASSQEERSSYNEQFF
TGCGCCAGCAGCCAAGAAGAGCGGAGCTCCTACAATGAGCAGTTCTTC
>many|TRBV10-3|-|TRBJ2-4
CAISGDLAKNIQYF
TGTGCCATCAGTGGGGACCTAGCCAAAAACATTCAGTACTTC
>medium-sized|TRBV29-1|TRBD2|TRBJ2-1
CSVKTSGYNEQFF
TGCAGCGTTAAGACTAGCGGCTACAATGAGCAGTTCTTC
>few|TRBV5-1|-|TRBJ2-7
CASSWDGFSYEQYF
TGCGCCAGCAGCTGGGACGGATTCTCCTACGAGCAGTACTTC
>many|TRBV10-3|-|TRBJ2-4
CAISEGGWAFKNIQYF
TGTGCCATCAGTGAGGGGGGGTGGGCCTTCAAAAACATTCAGTACTTC
>many|TRBV10-3|-|TRBJ2-5
CAISESRQEETQYF
TGTGCCATCAGTGAGTCGAGACAGGAGGAGACCCAGTACTTC
>-|TRBV10-3|-|TRBJ1-2
CAITLSGGGGYGYTF
TGTGCCATCACCTTATCTGGGGGGGGCGGCTATGGCTACACCTTC
>many|TRBV5-1|TRBD2|TRBJ2-3
CASSLDPAGASTDTQYF
TGCGCCAGCAGCTTGGATCCAGCGGGGGCTAGCACAGATACGCAGTATTTT
>many|TRBV3-1|-|TRBJ2-5
CASSQGPTQYF
TGTGCCAGCAGCCAAGGTCCGACCCAGTACTTC
>many|TRBV28|TRBD2|TRBJ2-7
CASSPLGLAGTTFEQYF
TGTGCCAGCAGCCCTCTAGGGCTAGCGGGTACCACTTTCGAGCAGTACTTC
>many|TRBV27|-|TRBJ2-7
CASSWQGLGYEQYF
TGTGCCAGCAGTTGGCAGGGGCTGGGCTACGAGCAGTACTTC
>many|TRBV19|TRBD1|TRBJ2-5
CASNADRGRETQYF
TGTGCCAGTAACGCTGACAGGGGGAGAGAGACCCAGTACTTC
>many|TRBV7-9|TRBD1|TRBJ2-3
CASSLTPGQPTDTQYF
TGTGCCAGCAGCTTAACCCCGGGACAGCCCACAGATACGCAGTATTTT
>few|TRBV12-3/TRBV12-4|-|TRBJ2-7
CASSLAAGISYEQYF
TGTGCCAGCAGTTTAGCGGCGGGGATCTCCTACGAGCAGTACTTC
>many|TRBV7-2|-|TRBJ1-1
CASSLDGVLNTEAFF
TGTGCCAGCAGCTTAGATGGTGTATTAAACACTGAAGCTTTCTTT
>many|TRBV7-2|TRBD2|TRBJ2-3
CASTATSGRPTDTQYF
TGTGCCAGCACCGCGACTAGCGGGAGACCGACAGATACGCAGTATTTT
>many|TRBV20-1|-|TRBJ2-3
CSATSFIDRNTDTQYF
TGCAGTGCCACCTCGTTTATCGACAGGAACACAGATACGCAGTATTTT
>many|TRBV7-2|-|TRBJ2-3
CASSLLRGQTDTQYF
TGTGCCAGCAGCTTACTCAGGGGACAAACAGATACGCAGTATTTT
>-|TRBV12-3/TRBV12-4|-|TRBJ2-5
CASSWGIVQETQYF
TGTGCCAGCAGTTGGGGTATAGTCCAAGAGACCCAGTACTTC
>few|TRBV5-1|-|TRBJ2-3
CASSSNPGVGTDTQYF
TGCGCCAGCAGCTCGAACCCGGGGGTCGGCACAGATACGCAGTATTTT
>few|TRBV5-1|-|TRBJ2-1
CASSVQGEGLEQFF
TGCGCCAGCAGCGTCCAGGGAGAAGGGTTAGAGCAGTTCTTC
>-|TRBV18|TRBD1|TRBJ1-2
CASSPVSGGNGYTF
TGTGCCAGCTCACCAGTCTCAGGGGGTAATGGCTACACCTTC
>many|TRBV4-1|TRBD1|TRBJ1-6
CASSQGFSGTADNSPLHF
TGCGCCAGCAGCCAAGGGTTCAGCGGGACAGCAGATAATTCACCCCTCCACTTT
>-|TRBV3-1|TRBD1|TRBJ1-2
CASSHTGTGGRYGYTF
TGTGCCAGCAGCCACACCGGGACAGGGGGTCGATACGGCTACACCTTC
>-|TRBV5-5|-|TRBJ1-1
CASSLIPQGVTEAFF
TGTGCCAGCAGCTTGATTCCCCAGGGAGTCACTGAAGCTTTCTTT
>many|TRBV29-1|TRBD2|TRBJ2-2
CSGGSASGTGELFF
TGCAGCGGCGGATCGGCTAGCGGCACCGGGGAGCTGTTTTTT
>many|TRBV7-2|-|TRBJ1-2
CASSELQGFGYTF
TGTGCCAGCAGCGAGTTACAGGGTTTCGGCTACACCTTC
>many|TRBV12-3/TRBV12-4|-|TRBJ1-1
CASRITGLGTEAFF
TGTGCCAGCAGGATAACAGGGTTGGGTACTGAAGCTTTCTTT
>few|TRBV20-1|-|TRBJ2-7
CSAPVERSGTKQYF
TGCAGTGCACCCGTCGAGCGAAGTGGTACGAAGCAGTACTTC